A few counts support the clone carrying this TCR beta chain. The V gene end was trimmed by 5 bases and the J gene end by 4 bases; junction bases not matched to a gene: 7. This CDR3 comprises 14 residues. Germline values: CDR1 LNHDA, CDR2 SQIVND (reference sequence). This entry is derived from a study of blood T cell repertoires in COVID-19. Study information: The United States, Italy and Spain supplied acute and convalescent COVID-19 samples. PBMCs, B-cell-depleted T cells, or T cells provided the cDNA or gDNA that made up the material.

In the original analysis: Reference gene primer amplification gave estimated nucleated cell counts. Assay: immunoSEQ multiplex PCR; the TCRdb copy retains only in-frame clones and omits some. D and trimming come from the DNA, and the V and J calls and clone size come from that table. Altogether fewer than 150,000 clones are present, 85% being singletons, with the ten largest covering about 12%. The chain couples TRBV19 to TRBJ1-2, with TRBD1 matching 7 bases. The source is a human donor in a cohort sampled during active COVID-19. Sequencing was carried out using peripheral blood. CDR3 nucleotides: TGTGCCAGTAGTCCTTCACAGGGGTCCTATGGCTACACCTTC. This translates into CASSPSQGSYGYTF.